This record concerns one TCR beta chain sequence. Its antigen is currently unknown. This sample was included in a study of naive and memory T cell subsets. Notes on the study in general: Possibly reflecting memory cells re-expressing CD45RA, a few larger clonotypes occurred in naive repertoires, especially CD8.

Separate alpha and beta amplification began at the second PCR step. CMV status came from CD4+ T cell IFNgamma after overnight CMV lysate stimulation of fresh PBMCs. Cells stained for CD3, CD4, CD8, CD45RA and CD27 were sorted into four subsets. Trimming took off 3 bases at V and 0 bases at J, with 12 bases between the two ends. The CDR3 is 15 residues long. Germline-derived CDR1 and CDR2 are MDHEN and SYDVKM. Two oligonucleotides, mixed equimolar, formed the beta constant-region primer covering TRBC1 and TRBC2. Ligated cDNA was amplified by four rounds of PCR with nested alpha and beta constant-region primers and SP2. A single record per CDR3 protein comes from TCRdb applying MiXCR to the UMI-ligation and nested PCR reads. The sample includes more than 95,000 distinct CDR3 sequences, approximately 14% of them seen just once.

The V and J genes are TRBV28 and TRBJ2-7; no reliable D call. The sequenced material came from naive CD8+ T cells from blood. This sequence originates from a human donor in good health. In DNA form, the CDR3 reads TGTGCCAGCAGTTTTCCTGACACTATCTCCTACGAGCAGTACTTC. It yields the protein CASSFPDTISYEQYF.